What follows are 17 T cell receptor beta chains derived from one specimen sequenced in a study of beta chain features in type 1 diabetes. Study conclusions and caveats: In all four CD4+ subsets, TCRB CDR3 length was significantly, moderately reduced in type 1 diabetes.

No antigen is known for these receptors. The whole isolated RNA underwent reverse transcription, so sequencing captured expressed TCRB transcripts. Assay used: immunoSEQ multiplex PCR; TCRdb lists only in-frame clones, some missing. The table records under 300,000 clones, roughly 13% of them present only once. The sample was naive CD4+ T cells from blood. These receptors all stem from a man in his thirties or forties with type 1 diabetes.

The CDR3 DNA follows: TGTGCCAGCAGCTTGAGAGGGTTGAGCACTGAAGCTTTCTTT. Translating it yields CASSLRGLSTEAFF. This rearrangement joins TRBV5-6 to TRBJ1-1; the D is unclear. V lost 1 base, J lost 4 bases, and 11 bases lay in between. Per the germline V gene, CDR1 is SGHDT and CDR2 is YYEEEE. The CDR3 contains 14 residues.

This clone was detected ten times or more. In the same sample, other DNA sequences code for this CDR3. The V gene is TRBV7-9, the J gene TRBJ2-5; D not resolved. Germline V gene sequence: CDR1 SEHNR, CDR2 FQNEAQ (reference sequence). CDR3 length: 11 amino acids. Trimming stripped 5 bases from V and 2 bases from J, with 3 bases between. CDR3 DNA sequence: TGTGCCAGCAGCCCTCAAGAGACCCAGTACTTC. The encoded protein is CASSPQETQYF.

This clone was seen many times. The chain combines TRBV5-4 with TRBJ2-1, with D perhaps matching TRBD1 (6 bases). The CDR3 is made up of 15 amino acids. V gave up 4 bases and J gave up 2 bases, with 13 bases separating them. Germline V gene lookup returns CDR1 SGHNT and CDR2 YYREEE (reference sequence). CDR3 loop: CASSHHGGTYNEQFF. In DNA, the CDR3 is TGTGCCAGCAGCCACCATGGGGGCACCTACAATGAGCAGTTCTTC.

A single count supports this clone. This sequence joins TRBV19 and TRBJ2-5; a weak D match, TRBD1 (6 bases). CDR1 is LNHDA and CDR2 is SQIVND in the germline V gene (reference sequence). V lost 4 bases and J lost 1, with 13 bases in between. CDR3 length: 15 residues. The CDR3 loop is CASSTISTGQETQYF. The DNA of the CDR3 is TGTGCCAGTAGTACAATTTCGACAGGCCAAGAGACCCAGTACTTC.

V is TRBV10-3 and J is TRBJ2-7, with 11 positions matching TRBD1. With V trimmed by 6 bases and J by 3 bases, 4 bases remained unmatched. The CDR3 loop spans 14 amino acids. Germline CDR1 and CDR2: ENHRY and SYGVKD. CDR3 region: CAIRGTGGFYEQYF. In nucleotides, the CDR3 is TGTGCCATCAGAGGGACAGGGGGGTTCTACGAGCAGTACTTC.

This chain joins TRBV15 and TRBJ2-5; D uncertain. The CDR3 covers 15 residues. V lost 0 bases to trimming and J lost 0 bases, with 8 bases between them. Germline V gene lookup returns CDR1 LNHNV and CDR2 YYDKDF (reference sequence). CDR3 in amino acids: CATSRDRGHQETQYF. As DNA, the CDR3 is TGTGCCACCAGCAGAGATCGAGGCCACCAAGAGACCCAGTACTTC.

This clone has just a few counts. V is TRBV2 and J is TRBJ1-2; D gene ambiguous. This CDR3 has 14 amino acids. CDR1 is SNHLY, CDR2 FYNNEI, per germline. V lost 6 bases and J lost 4, with 15 bases in between. CDR3 sequence (DNA): TGTGCCAGCAGAATCGTGACTTCTTTCTATGGCTACACCTTC. Its protein product is CASRIVTSFYGYTF.

This clone occurred a few times. This chain connects TRBV7-2 to TRBJ2-7; TRBD2 matches 8 bases. Germline V gene lookup returns CDR1 SGHTA and CDR2 FQGNSA. CDR3 size: 13 residues. The ends lost 1 base at V and 5 bases at J; junction bases unmatched: 1. As DNA, the CDR3 is TGTGCCAGCAGCTTAGGGCGGGAGGACGAGCAGTACTTC. This translates into CASSLGREDEQYF.

This chain joins TRBV7-2 and TRBJ1-1; D may be TRBD1 (5 bases). This CDR3 has 16 amino acids. Between the trimmed V and J ends, which lost 3 bases and 0 bases, there was a span of 14 bases. In germline, CDR1 is SGHTA, CDR2 FQGNSA. CDR3 in amino acids: CASSFGGGELNTEAFF. CDR3 bases: TGTGCCAGCAGCTTCGGCGGGGGTGAACTGAACACTGAAGCTTTCTTT. The full variable domain, rest sourced from reference TRBV7-2 and TRBJ1-1, is GAGVSQSPSNKVTEKGKDVELRCDPISGHTALYWYRQSLGQGLEFLIYFQGNSAPDKSGLPSDRFSAERTGGSVSTLTIQRTQQEDSAVYLCASSFGGGELNTEAFFGQGTRLTVV.

The genes are TRBV6-5 and TRBJ2-1; a weak D match, TRBD2 (6 bases). The V end was cut by 4 bases, the J end by 4 bases, with 14 bases between. Germline lookup yields CDR1 MNHEY and CDR2 SVGAGI. This CDR3 is built from 15 residues. The CDR3 DNA follows: TGTGCCAGCAGTTCCCGGAGGGGACCTTACAATGAGCAGTTCTTC. Amino acid sequence: CASSSRRGPYNEQFF.

This clone showed up just a few times. The rearrangement uses TRBV7-9 and TRBJ1-2; 8 nucleotides line up with TRBD1. The CDR3 contains 13 residues. Trimming took 5 bases from V and 3 from J; bases not matched to a gene: 2. Germline V gene lookup returns CDR1 SEHNR and CDR2 FQNEAQ (reference sequence). The CDR3 region has the DNA TGTGCCAGCAGCCTGACAGGGGACTATGGCTACACCTTC. Encoded protein: CASSLTGDYGYTF.

The J gene is TRBJ2-1, the V gene TRBV27; TRBD2 is a possible D gene (5 bases). Trimming left V 6 bases short and J 6 bases short, with 12 bases between. Per the germline V gene, CDR1 is MNHEY and CDR2 is SMNVEV (reference sequence). The CDR3 covers 13 residues. The CDR3 DNA sequence: TGTGCCAGCAGGCCACTAGGGTCCAATGAGCAGTTCTTC. This sequence encodes CASRPLGSNEQFF.

The V gene is TRBV29-1, the J gene TRBJ1-2; TRBD1 agrees at 7 bases. CDR1 SQVTM and CDR2 ANQGSEA come from the germline V gene. J was trimmed by 1 base and V by 4 bases; bases with no gene match: 6. CDR3 length: 14 amino acids. DNA for the CDR3: TGCAGCGTTGTTGACAGGGACCGTAACTATGGCTACACCTTC. As protein: CSVVDRDRNYGYTF.

The genes are TRBV19 and TRBJ2-5, with D possibly matching TRBD1 (6 bases). The CDR3 contains 12 residues. The germline CDR1 and CDR2 sequences are LNHDA and SQIVND (reference sequence). The V end lost 6 bases, the J end lost 4 bases, and 9 bases lay between the germline ends. CDR3 region: CASRGQSETQYF. CDR3 sequence (DNA): TGTGCCAGTAGAGGACAGTCAGAGACCCAGTACTTC.

This rearrangement joins TRBV5-1 to TRBJ2-5, with 10 bases aligning to TRBD1. The germline gives CDR1 SGHRS, CDR2 YFSETQ. CDR3 length: 15 amino acids. V was clipped by 3 bases and J by 4 bases; unmatched bases: 6. CDR3 coding DNA: TGCGCCAGCAGCTCCCGGGACAGGGGTGGAGAGACCCAGTACTTC. Translating it yields CASSSRDRGGETQYF.

This clone was counted a few times. The rearrangement links TRBV7-2 to TRBJ2-5; 7 nucleotides line up with TRBD1. Per the germline V gene, CDR1 is SGHTA and CDR2 is FQGNSA. This CDR3 contains 15 residues. Trimming at V came to 1 base and at J to 3 bases, leaving 5 bases not matched to a gene. CDR3 amino acids: CASSLVGRGKETQYF. The CDR3 DNA reads as TGTGCCAGCAGCTTAGTGGGCAGGGGGAAAGAGACCCAGTACTTC.

This clone was picked up a small number of times. The chain carries TRBV5-1 and TRBJ1-5; D may be TRBD1 (5 bases). Germline CDR1 SGHRS, CDR2 YFSETQ. There are 13 residues in the CDR3. The ends were cut back, 7 bases at V and 7 bases at J, with 15 bases in the middle. The CDR3 nucleotides are TGCGCCAGCCACACAAGGCCAGGGCAGCCCCAGCATTTT. Encoded protein: CASHTRPGQPQHF.